These T cell receptor beta chains were read from a single sample in a study of CD8 T cells in Susac syndrome. TCRdb redid the calling of the immunoSEQ multiplex PCR reads with MiXCR, one entry per CDR3 protein. The sample yields about 190,000 distinct CDR3 sequences, approximately 96% seen once. Sequences were obtained from CD4+ T cells from PBMCs. The receptor source for this set is a human donor with Susac syndrome. Each CDR3 is given with its conserved first and last residue. The D gene is left open where the match is weak. Clone size appears in some rows only: once, few, many, or a class for an expanded clone.

clone_size j_call v_call d_call cdr3_aa cdr3_nt
- TRBJ1-2 TRBV2 - CASTEGQGYGYTF TGTGCCAGCACCGAGGGGCAGGGGTATGGCTACACCTTC
- TRBJ2-1 TRBV9 TRBD1 CASSVGRGPHNEQFF TGTGCCAGCAGCGTAGGCAGGGGGCCACACAATGAGCAGTTCTTC
- TRBJ2-3 TRBV7-3 TRBD1 CAILTGESTDTQYF TGTGCCATACTCACAGGGGAGTCCACAGATACGCAGTATTTT
- TRBJ2-5 TRBV9 TRBD1 CASSAPGTGGTETQYF TGTGCCAGCAGCGCACCGGGGACAGGGGGCACGGAGACCCAGTACTTC
- TRBJ1-4 TRBV4-1 - CASSQLLGPRNEKLFF TGCGCCAGCAGCCAATTGTTGGGACCGAGGAATGAAAAACTGTTTTTT
- TRBJ2-2 TRBV20-1 - CSTLAPTGELFF TGCAGCACCCTAGCGCCCACCGGGGAGCTGTTTTTT
- TRBJ2-3 TRBV12-3/TRBV12-4 TRBD2 CASSRTSGTDTQYF TGTGCCAGCAGTAGGACTAGCGGCACAGATACGCAGTATTTT
- TRBJ1-6 TRBV4-2 - CASSQDLPAGSGNSPLHF TGTGCCAGCAGCCAAGATCTTCCGGCAGGGAGCGGTAATTCACCCCTCCACTTT
- TRBJ1-5 TRBV12-3/TRBV12-4 - CASSFQGNQPQHF TGTGCCAGCAGTTTTCAAGGTAATCAGCCCCAGCATTTT
- TRBJ2-3 TRBV6-2/TRBV6-3 TRBD1 CASSAGTGATDTQYF TGTGCCAGCAGTGCCGGGACAGGGGCCACAGATACGCAGTATTTT
- TRBJ1-5 TRBV20-1 - CSASALGQPQHF TGCAGTGCTAGCGCCCTGGGTCAGCCCCAGCATTTT
- TRBJ1-1 TRBV30 - CAGKGFAYTEAFF TGTGCCGGTAAGGGATTCGCGTACACTGAAGCTTTCTTT
- TRBJ1-1 TRBV6-2/TRBV6-3 TRBD1 CASRNRDRRNTEAFF TGTGCCAGCAGAAATCGGGACAGGCGGAACACTGAAGCTTTCTTT
- TRBJ2-1 TRBV6-5 - CASRPTGSGEQFF TGTGCCAGCAGGCCGACAGGCTCCGGGGAGCAGTTCTTC
- TRBJ2-7 TRBV20-1 - CSGQATYEQYF TGCAGTGGACAGGCCACCTACGAGCAGTACTTC
once TRBJ1-4 TRBV7-2 TRBD1 CASSPRDRGREKLFF TGTGCCAGCAGCCCCCGGGACAGGGGACGTGAAAAACTGTTTTTT
- TRBJ2-5 TRBV10-3 - CATSGAAQETQYF TGTGCCACCTCTGGGGCCGCCCAAGAGACCCAGTACTTC
- TRBJ2-1 TRBV6-2/TRBV6-3 TRBD2 CASSPGLAAKGEFF TGTGCCAGCAGCCCGGGACTAGCGGCTAAAGGGGAGTTCTTC
- TRBJ1-1 TRBV5-1 - CASSLAVDRSSEAFF TGCGCCAGCAGCTTGGCCGTTGACAGGTCCTCGGAAGCTTTCTTT
- TRBJ1-1 TRBV5-4 - CASTYLGNTEAFF TGTGCCAGCACCTATCTAGGGAACACTGAAGCTTTCTTT
- TRBJ1-1 TRBV12-5 - CASGLPPWTVSSEAFF TGTGCTAGTGGTTTGCCACCCTGGACAGTATCTTCTGAAGCTTTCTTT
- TRBJ2-3 TRBV30 TRBD2 CALAGVTDTQYF TGTGCCCTAGCGGGGGTCACAGATACGCAGTATTTT
once TRBJ2-2 TRBV11-2 TRBD1 CASSPGTGFTGELFF TGTGCCAGCAGCCCTGGGACAGGATTCACCGGGGAGCTGTTTTTT
- TRBJ2-1 TRBV20-1 TRBD2 CSAGGLARLFF TGCAGTGCTGGAGGACTAGCTAGGCTGTTCTTC
- TRBJ2-7 TRBV28 - CASSQGGGYEQYF TGTGCCAGCAGTCAGGGAGGGGGCTACGAGCAGTACTTC
- TRBJ1-2 TRBV14 - CASSQGRGRDGYTF TGTGCCAGCAGCCAAGGCCGGGGCAGGGATGGCTACACCTTC
- TRBJ2-5 TRBV6-5 - CASSYSVLGTQYF TGTGCCAGCAGTTACTCCGTACTCGGAACCCAGTACTTC
- TRBJ2-1 TRBV11-2 - CASSLDPWERKDYNEQFF TGTGCCAGCAGCTTAGACCCCTGGGAGCGTAAGGACTACAATGAGCAGTTCTTC